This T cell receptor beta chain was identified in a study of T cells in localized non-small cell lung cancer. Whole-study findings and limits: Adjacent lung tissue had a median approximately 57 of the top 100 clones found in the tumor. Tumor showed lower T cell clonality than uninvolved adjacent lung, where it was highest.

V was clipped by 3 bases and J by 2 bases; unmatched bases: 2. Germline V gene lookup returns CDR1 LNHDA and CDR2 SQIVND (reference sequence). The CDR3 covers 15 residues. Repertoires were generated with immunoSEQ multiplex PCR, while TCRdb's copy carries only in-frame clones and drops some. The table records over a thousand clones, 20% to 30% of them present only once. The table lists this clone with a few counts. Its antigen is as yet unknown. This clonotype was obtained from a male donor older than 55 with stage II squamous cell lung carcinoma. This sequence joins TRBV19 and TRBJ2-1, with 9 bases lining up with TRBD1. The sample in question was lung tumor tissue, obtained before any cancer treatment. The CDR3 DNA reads TGTGCCAGTAGTATTGGGGACAGGGCCTACAATGAGCAGTTCTTC. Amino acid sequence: CASSIGDRAYNEQFF.